This paragraph reports one T cell receptor beta chain. This clonotype was counted many times. What this receptor recognizes is not known. Qualities for individual bases were not recorded, and no much larger clone is one base off. The sample was run on an Illumina HiSeq 1500. In TCRdb, the public reads were trimmed at Q25 with fastp and aligned with MiXCR, with productive beta chains retained. Rows are combined by CDR3 protein, so each entry shows the most common genes and DNA. This sample gives around 270,000 distinct CDR3 sequences in total; less than 9.5% of them show up just once. The biggest ten clones account for about 16% of the sample. V and J are truncated by 2 bases and 5 bases respectively, leaving an intervening sequence of 12 bases. For CDR1 and CDR2, the germline V gene lists SGHTA and FQGNSA. Including the terminal cysteine and phenylalanine, the CDR3 comprises 14 residues. Just the 42-base CDR3 DNA is kept, in frame starting at base 1.

The sample comes from a study of T cell repertoires in cytomegalovirus infection (dated by TCRdb to between 2018 and 2020). Looking at the study overall: The HLA type of each donor mattered for the analysis, because public TCR beta signatures pointed to carriage of CMV infection along with the matching HLA type.

Findings and caveats that apply to the study as a whole: The ex vivo response was dominated by HLA-C-restricted CMV-specific TCR beta clonotypes, which also provided the single most frequent clonotype in two of eight donors. In both this cohort and an independent roughly 400-donor cohort, the cumulative frequency of public TCR beta family members distinguished carriers of CMV infection plus the relevant HLA type.

This clonotype originated in a human donor in good health (CMV status not recorded). Some clones in this sample may be carry-over from other donors' samples. The sample consisted of PBMCs. The receptor chain draws on TRBV7-2 and TRBJ2-5, with TRBD1 tentatively as D gene (6 bases match). The CDR3 has the sequence CASSLQGMEETQYF. At the DNA level, the sequence is TGTGCCAGCAGCTTACAGGGGATGGAGGAGACCCAGTACTTC. With the rest looked up from the reference TRBV7-2 and TRBJ2-5 genes rather than sequenced, the full variable domain is GAGVSQSPSNKVTEKGKDVELRCDPISGHTALYWYRQSLGQGLEFLIYFQGNSAPDKSGLPSDRFSAERTGGSVSTLTIQRTQQEDSAVYLCASSLQGMEETQYFGPGTRLLVL.